These T cell receptor beta chains were read from a single sample in a study of T cells in tumors after PD-1 blockade. Profiled with immunoSEQ multiplex PCR; TCRdb holds only in-frame clones, not every one. The repertoire holds about 34,000 clones, with roughly 73% as singletons. Specimen: PBMCs, collected after anti-PD-1 treatment. The receptors originated from a human donor with basal cell carcinoma. CDR3s include the opening cysteine and the closing phenylalanine or tryptophan. D genes are given only for firm matches. The size entry is marked missing in some rows and otherwise reads once, few, many or a size class.

V	D	J	size	DNA	CDR3
TRBV6-5	.	TRBJ1-3	few	TGTGCCAGCAGTTACGACAGCCAGGGAAACACCATATATTTT	CASSYDSQGNTIYF
TRBV29-1	TRBD2	TRBJ2-1	few	TGCAGCGTTGGCGGGGAGGGCCGAATCTACAATGAGCAGTTCTTC	CSVGGEGRIYNEQFF
TRBV18	TRBD1	TRBJ1-1	few	TGTGCCAGCTCAGGGACAGAGAACACTGAAGCTTTCTTT	CASSGTENTEAFF
TRBV3-1/TRBV3-2	.	TRBJ2-1	.	TGTGCCAGCAGCCAAGATTTGACTTCATACAATGAGCAGTTCTTC	CASSQDLTSYNEQFF
TRBV7-9	.	TRBJ1-1	.	TGTGCCAGCAGCTTAGAACAGTTGAACACTGAAGCTTTCTTT	CASSLEQLNTEAFF
TRBV7-8	TRBD2	TRBJ2-7	many	TGTGCCAGCAGCGGCCCGGGACTAGCGGGGGACTACGAGCAGTACTTC	CASSGPGLAGDYEQYF
TRBV11-3	.	TRBJ1-4	.	TGTGCCAGCAGCTTAGGAGGTCGGATAAATGAAAAACTGTTTTTT	CASSLGGRINEKLFF
TRBV28	TRBD1	TRBJ1-1	.	TGTGCCAGCAGTTCGCCGGGACAGAGTCTGAACACTGAAGCTTTCTTT	CASSSPGQSLNTEAFF
TRBV29-1	TRBD2	TRBJ2-1	.	TGCAGCGCCAGCCGGGGACTAGCGGGAGGGGCCTACAATGAGCAGTTCTTC	CSASRGLAGGAYNEQFF
TRBV10-1	.	TRBJ2-3	.	TGCGCCAGCAGACGACGGCAGGCCAAAACAGATACGCAGTATTTT	CASRRRQAKTDTQYF
TRBV4-3	TRBD1	TRBJ2-7	.	TGCGCCAGCAGCCAAGATACAGGGGGCTACGAGCAGTACTTC	CASSQDTGGYEQYF
TRBV6-2/TRBV6-3	.	TRBJ1-3	.	TGTGCCAGCAGTTTGGGACGGGGAAACACCATATATTTT	CASSLGRGNTIYF
TRBV6-2/TRBV6-3	TRBD1	TRBJ2-1	.	TGTGCCAGCAGTTACGGGACAGACCTTTACAATGAGCAGTTCTTC	CASSYGTDLYNEQFF
TRBV30	TRBD1	TRBJ1-4	.	TGTGCCTGGAGTGTAGGACAGGGTCGGGATAATGAAAAACTGTTTTTT	CAWSVGQGRDNEKLFF
TRBV11-1	.	TRBJ2-1	.	TGTGCCAGCAGCCCTGGGGTAGTGGCGTACAATGAGCAGTTCTTC	CASSPGVVAYNEQFF
TRBV27	TRBD1	TRBJ1-4	medium-sized	TGTGCCAGCACCCTATACCCGGGACAGCCAAATGAAAAACTGTTTTTT	CASTLYPGQPNEKLFF
TRBV5-5	TRBD1	TRBJ2-3	once	TGTGCCAGCAGCGGACAGGGCGGCACAGATACGCAGTATTTT	CASSGQGGTDTQYF
TRBV19	.	TRBJ1-2	.	TGTGCCGTGGACACCAACTATGGCTACACCTTC	CAVDTNYGYTF
TRBV7-2	TRBD1	TRBJ2-7	.	TGTGCCAGCAGCTTACGGCGACAGGGGATCGACGAGCAGTACTTC	CASSLRRQGIDEQYF
TRBV19	TRBD1	TRBJ2-5	.	TGTGCCAGTAGTGACAGGGGTCGGTATGAGACCCAGTACTTC	CASSDRGRYETQYF
TRBV19	TRBD1	TRBJ1-2	.	TGTGCCAGTAGTTTCTCAGGGGGCGGCTATGGCTACACCTTC	CASSFSGGGYGYTF
TRBV7-9	.	TRBJ1-2	.	TGTGCCAGCAGCCCAGAGCGGATTAACTATGGCTACACCTTC	CASSPERINYGYTF
TRBV5-6	TRBD1	TRBJ2-5	.	TGTGCCAGCAGCTCACCGGGACAGGGGGCCGTGGGGACTCAAGAGACCCAGTACTTC	CASSSPGQGAVGTQETQYF
TRBV28	.	TRBJ2-7	few	TGTGCCAGCAGTTCGTTCAGGGGCCTCGGCCACGAGCAGTACTTC	CASSSFRGLGHEQYF
TRBV5-1	TRBD1	TRBJ1-1	.	TGCGCCAGCAGCCCGGGACAGTCGAACACTGAAGCTTTCTTT	CASSPGQSNTEAFF
TRBV27	.	TRBJ2-7	once	TGTGCCAGCAGCTCGCTGGGGGGGGCGTACGGCGAGCAGTACTTC	CASSSLGGAYGEQYF
TRBV6-1	.	TRBJ2-5	once	TGTGCCAGCAGTGAAGTCTGGGGACCCCAAGAGACCCAGTACTTC	CASSEVWGPQETQYF
TRBV11-3	TRBD1	TRBJ2-7	.	TGTGCCAGCAGCTTGGGCGGACAGGTGTCCTACGAGCAGTACTTC	CASSLGGQVSYEQYF
TRBV4-3	.	TRBJ1-3	.	TGCGCCAGCAGCCAAGAGTCGGCGGGATTATACACCATATATTTT	CASSQESAGLYTIYF
TRBV6-6	.	TRBJ1-4	.	TGTGCCAGCAGTTACGGGGAGAAGAATGAAAAACTGTTTTTT	CASSYGEKNEKLFF
TRBV3-1/TRBV3-2	TRBD1	TRBJ1-6	.	TGTGCCAGCAGCCCAGGGACAGGGGGCCATTCACCCCTCCACTTT	CASSPGTGGHSPLHF
TRBV5-1	.	TRBJ2-7	.	TGCGCCAGCAGCTTGAGGGCAGAATCATCCGAGCAGTACTTC	CASSLRAESSEQYF
TRBV9	TRBD2	TRBJ2-7	.	TGTGCCAGCAGCGACCACTCTGGGAGCGGGGGGTTTAACGAGCAGTACTTC	CASSDHSGSGGFNEQYF
TRBV6-1	.	TRBJ2-7	.	TGTGCCAGCAGTGAAGCAGGCGGCGGGTACGAGCAGTACTTC	CASSEAGGGYEQYF
TRBV7-9	.	TRBJ2-1	once	TGTGCCAGCAGCTCCTTTACGCGGATCCACTGGGAGCAGTTCTTC	CASSSFTRIHWEQFF
TRBV19	TRBD1	TRBJ1-1	.	TGTGCCAGTAGTGCGCGCATCACCGGGACAGCAAACACTGAAGCTTTCTTT	CASSARITGTANTEAFF
TRBV9	.	TRBJ2-1	.	TGTGCCAGCAGCGTAGAAGCAGACTACAATGAGCAGTTCTTC	CASSVEADYNEQFF
TRBV7-8	.	TRBJ1-1	once	TGTGCCAGCAGCCTCAGGGGAGCGTACGCTTTCTTT	CASSLRGAYAFF
TRBV12-5	.	TRBJ1-5	.	TGTGCTAGTGGTTTGGCGCGTCAGCCCCAGCATTTT	CASGLARQPQHF
TRBV6-2/TRBV6-3	.	TRBJ1-1	.	TGTGCCAGCAGTCCCCGGGCAGGGGAGAACACTGAAGCTTTCTTT	CASSPRAGENTEAFF
TRBV6-5	TRBD1	TRBJ1-5	.	TGTGCCAGCACCGAGGGGGCTGGGCAGCAGCCCCAGCATTTT	CASTEGAGQQPQHF
TRBV9	.	TRBJ2-3	few	TGTGCCAGCAGCGTAGATCAGGACGAAGGAAGATATACGCAGTATTTT	CASSVDQDEGRYTQYF
TRBV4-3	.	TRBJ1-2	once	TGCGCCAGCAGCCAAGATCGAGGGGACGGCTACACCTTC	CASSQDRGDGYTF
TRBV28	.	TRBJ2-4	.	TGTGCCAGCAGTCCGTCGATCAGCGGGAACATTCAGTACTTC	CASSPSISGNIQYF
TRBV25-1	.	TRBJ1-6	once	TGTGCCAGCAGTGAATATGGGGGGTCACCCCTCCACTTT	CASSEYGGSPLHF
TRBV6-6	.	TRBJ2-2	.	TGTGCCAGCAGTCGATCTACCTCGAGGAGCGGGGAGCTGTTTTTT	CASSRSTSRSGELFF
TRBV5-8	.	TRBJ2-5	.	TGTGCCAGCAGCTTCGATCGTCAAGAGACCCAGTACTTC	CASSFDRQETQYF
TRBV9	.	TRBJ2-3	once	TGTGCCAGCAGCGTAGCTGAGCTAGCCAGCACAGATACGCAGTATTTT	CASSVAELASTDTQYF
TRBV4-3	.	TRBJ1-4	.	TGCGCCAGCAGCCAAGATGGAAGGGGTGGGGGTGAAAAACTGTTTTTT	CASSQDGRGGGEKLFF
TRBV4-3	.	TRBJ1-1	many	TGCGCCAGCAGCCAATATGAAAGGAGTGAAGCTTTCTTT	CASSQYERSEAFF